This TCR beta chain was captured in a study of monozygotic twins with inflammatory bowel disease (dated by TCRdb to between 2019 and 2020). Broadly, across the study: The complete study included around 30 monozygotic twin pairs: 19 IBD-discordant Danish pairs and nine German pairs, of which four were IBD-concordant and five were IBD-discordant. Within discordant pairs, disease-associated traits were sought mainly by comparing IBD patients with their genetically identical healthy co-twins. Each individual had, on average, about 151 000 unique TCRalpha sequences and 181 000 unique TCRbeta sequences available for analysis.

Regarding this clonotype: It lacks a known antigen.

From each donor, an approximately 2.5 ml peripheral blood sample was drawn into PAXgene tubes and stored at -80 degrees C. Without any T cell sorting, total RNA was extracted from whole blood using the PAXgene blood miRNA kit on an automated QIAcube. Peripheral blood from monozygotic twin pairs who were concordant or discordant for inflammatory bowel disease underwent deep TCRalpha and TCRbeta repertoire profiling using unique molecular barcoding. For every twin pair, smoking habits were documented, and each individual was categorised as a current, former or never smoker. Here is what the overall study found, with its caveats: The results gave no support for a single strong signal or clonotype linked to IBD. Compared with healthy twins, IBD patients shared fewer clonotypes with other individuals, and the difference was most pronounced in patients with signs of disease activity. The analysis was unable to tell apart different T cell subtypes. TCRbeta repertoire diversity, by inverse Simpson index, was decreased in IBD patients compared with their healthy co-twins. Repertoire similarity did not differ between concordant and discordant twins, possibly due to limited statistical power. Because patients were on differing immunosuppressive treatments, the repertoires may have picked up extra background noise and inter-individual variability.

CDR1 DFQATT and CDR2 SNEGSKA are derived from the germline V gene (reference sequence). The CDR3, cysteine through phenylalanine, is 17 amino acids long. The DNA sequence is not available. The library was obtained by 5' RACE. The input for every TCR library was roughly 3.5 ug of total RNA. For each sample, cDNA synthesis with SMARTScribe reverse transcriptase was split into eight separate reactions. During cDNA synthesis, template switching introduced unique molecular identifiers that contained a 6-nucleotide sample barcode. TCRalpha and TCRbeta cDNA was amplified in two nested PCRs of around 15 and 10 cycles, and bead purification was carried out after each PCR. Before amplification, the cDNA was treated with uracil DNA-glycosylase and purified using the QIAquick PCR purification kit. The second PCR added Illumina TruSeq-compatible adapters along with sample-specific barcodes. TapeStation and Qubit were used to check library quality and concentration, and 4.5 to 6.5 ng of each library was pooled. Sequencing of pooled libraries was carried out on an Illumina HiSeq2500 single-index Rapid Run using 2 x 100 bp reads and custom sequencing primers. As for the original processing: PCR and sequencing errors were corrected by UMI-based consensus assembly using MiGEC version 1.2.6. MiXCR version 2.1.1 handled V(D)J alignment, clonotype assembly and CDR3 extraction. To normalise gene usage, clonotype sharing and MAIT/NKT TCR abundance, the analysis used the top 1000, 10 000 and 20 000 clonotypes per sample. After downsampling to 27 000 UMIs, diversity was calculated as the inverse Simpson index using the vegan R package. Paired Mann-Whitney U tests were applied to discordant twin pairs, and Benjamini-Hochberg correction was used for multiple testing. The reads went through TCRdb reprocessing, and each CDR3 protein sequence gets one entry with no DNA. The V and J calls reflect TCRdb's pipeline rather than the authors' work. This sample's listing comprises about 210,000 distinct CDR3 sequences. More than 7.5% of the sample rests with the top ten.

The sequence derives from a human donor with ulcerative colitis or Crohn's disease, or a healthy co-twin of an affected twin (not recorded which). Material for sequencing was blood. Recombination connected TRBV20-1 to TRBJ2-6; TCRdb gives TRBD1 as the D gene, but with no DNA this cannot be confirmed. This receptor has the CDR3 CSARSGTGGSGANVLTF.